The T cell receptor beta chain described here comes from a study of metastatic and nonmetastatic thyroid tumors. The wider study: Both malignant and benign thyroid patients supplied peripheral blood and tumor or nodule tissue samples, across which the repertoires of these patients were then compared.

In the source study's methods: Across clinicopathological groups, CDR3 differences served as the basis for building a distant-metastasis classifier for papillary thyroid cancer. TCRdb re-analyzed the PCR reads using MiXCR. TCRdb's processing, not the study's, gives the V and J calls here. The sample has about 92,000 clones, about 16% seen once; the top ten hold 3% to 4.5%. This clone was detected many times. Antigen: not known. General study points: It was reportedly found that TCR beta diversity was significantly higher in malignant thyroid tumors than in benign nodules, a difference seen in both blood and tumor samples.

CDR1 MNHNS and CDR2 SASEGT come from the germline V gene. Trimming took off 7 bases at V and 0 bases at J, with 12 bases between the two ends. This CDR3 comprises 14 residues. No treatment of any kind had been given to any patient before thyroid surgery. This TCR derives from a female donor with papillary thyroid cancer or a benign thyroid nodule (not recorded which). Some clones in this sample may be carry-over from other donors' samples. The specimen was blood. V usage is TRBV6-1 and J usage is TRBJ1-1; D uncertain. CDR3 residues: CASTSPSLNTEAFF. CDR3 nucleotides: TGTGCCAGCACCTCCCCTTCCCTGAACACTGAAGCTTTCTTT.